This TCR beta chain is from a study of blood T cells in healthy people across ages. The study's findings and limits: Changes in expanded clonotypes were possibly confounded, as the CMV status of donors was unknown. PBMCs that were unsorted prevented a conclusive naive versus antigen-experienced comparison.

This CDR3 comprises 18 residues. The germline gives CDR1 SGHNT, CDR2 YYREEE (reference sequence). V lost 2 bases and J lost 0, with 18 bases in between. Turning to this clonotype: Its antigen is currently unknown.

Combining a sample-barcoded 5' primer with a J-beta primer mix, a second PCR ran for about 7 to 11 cycles. TCRdb ran MiXCR on the 5' RACE reads and lists one entry per CDR3 protein. The sample lists roughly 1,500,000 distinct CDR3 sequences; 30% to 35% were seen once. The receptor's source is a woman aged 25 to 39 in good health. The chain combines TRBV5-4 with TRBJ2-1, with D maybe TRBD2 (6 bases). The sequenced sample consisted of blood. In nucleotides, the CDR3 is TGTGCCAGCAGCTTTGGCCGGACTAACTCGGGCTCCTACAATGAGCAGTTCTTC. It codes for CASSFGRTNSGSYNEQFF.